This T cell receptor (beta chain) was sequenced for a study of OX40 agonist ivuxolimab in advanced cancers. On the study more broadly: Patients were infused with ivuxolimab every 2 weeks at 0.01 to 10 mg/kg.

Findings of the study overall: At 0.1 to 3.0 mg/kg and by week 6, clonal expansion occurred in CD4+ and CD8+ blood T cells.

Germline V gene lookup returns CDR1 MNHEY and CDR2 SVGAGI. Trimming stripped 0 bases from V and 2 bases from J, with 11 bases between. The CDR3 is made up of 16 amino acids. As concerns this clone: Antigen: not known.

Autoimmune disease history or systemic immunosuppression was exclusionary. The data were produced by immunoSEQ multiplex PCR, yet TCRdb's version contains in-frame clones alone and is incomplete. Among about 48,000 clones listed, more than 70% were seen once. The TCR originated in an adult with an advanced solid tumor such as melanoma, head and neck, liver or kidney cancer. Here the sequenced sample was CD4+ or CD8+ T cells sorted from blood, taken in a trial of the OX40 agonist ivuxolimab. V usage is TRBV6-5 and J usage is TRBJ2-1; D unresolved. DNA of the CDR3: TGTGCCAGCAGTTACTCTTGGGCAGCTGCCTACAATGAGCAGTTCTTC. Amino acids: CASSYSWAAAYNEQFF.